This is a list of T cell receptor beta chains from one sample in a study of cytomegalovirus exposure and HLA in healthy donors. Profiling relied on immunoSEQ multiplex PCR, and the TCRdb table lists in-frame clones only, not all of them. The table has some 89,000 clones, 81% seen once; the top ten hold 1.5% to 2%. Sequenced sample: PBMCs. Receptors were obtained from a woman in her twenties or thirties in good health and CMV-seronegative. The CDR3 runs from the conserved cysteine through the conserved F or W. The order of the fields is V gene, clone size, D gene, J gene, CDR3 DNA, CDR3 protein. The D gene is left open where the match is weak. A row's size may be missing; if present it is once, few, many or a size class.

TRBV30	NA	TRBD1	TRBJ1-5	TGTGCCTGGAACTTCGGGGCGCGAGACCAGGGGGAGCCCCAGCATTTT	CAWNFGARDQGEPQHF
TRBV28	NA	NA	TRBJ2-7	TGTGCCAGCAGTTTTGAGGGATACTCCTACGAGCAGTACTTC	CASSFEGYSYEQYF
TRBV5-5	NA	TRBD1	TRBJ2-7	TGTGCCAGCAGCTTATCGACAGGGTCCTCCTACGAGCAGTACTTC	CASSLSTGSSYEQYF
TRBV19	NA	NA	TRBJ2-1	TGTGCCAGTAGCCTGGTGGAGAGCTCCTACAATGAGCAGTTCTTC	CASSLVESSYNEQFF
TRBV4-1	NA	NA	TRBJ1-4	TGCGCCAGCAGCCAAGATCACAGTTTGCATAAACTGTTTTTT	CASSQDHSLHKLFF
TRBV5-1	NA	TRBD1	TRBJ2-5	TGCGCCAGCAGCCCCGGACAGGGGGATTTGCCCAAGACCCAGTACTTC	CASSPGQGDLPKTQYF
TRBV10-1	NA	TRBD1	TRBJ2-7	TGCGCCAGCAGCACCGGGACAGGGCCCTACGAGCAGTACTTC	CASSTGTGPYEQYF
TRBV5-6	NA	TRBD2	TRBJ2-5	TGTGCCAGCAGCCGAAAATCTAGCGGCCAAGAGACCCAGTACTTC	CASSRKSSGQETQYF
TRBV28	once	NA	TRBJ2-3	TGTGCCAGCAGTAGAAACAGTGGTGGCACAGATACGCAGTATTTT	CASSRNSGGTDTQYF
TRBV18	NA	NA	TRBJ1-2	TGTGCCAGCTCACCACAGACAGACCCCACTCCTCACCATGGCTACACCTTC	CASSPQTDPTPHHGYTF
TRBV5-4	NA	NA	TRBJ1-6	TGTGCCAGCAGCTTTGGCAGCTCCTATAATTCACCCCTCCACTTT	CASSFGSSYNSPLHF
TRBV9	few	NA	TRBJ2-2	TGTGCCAGCAGCGTAGAGTCTAGACCCACCGGGGAGCTGTTTTTT	CASSVESRPTGELFF
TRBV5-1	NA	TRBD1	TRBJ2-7	TGCGCCAGCAGCTTGGCCGGAACAGGGGCTTCCTTCGAGCAGTACTTC	CASSLAGTGASFEQYF
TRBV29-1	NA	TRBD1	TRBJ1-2	TGCAGCGTTGAAGAGTGGGGTGAACAGGGGTACTATGGCTACACCTTC	CSVEEWGEQGYYGYTF
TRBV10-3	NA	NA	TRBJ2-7	TGTGCCATCAGTGACGGCGGGACCTCCTACGAGCAGTACTTC	CAISDGGTSYEQYF
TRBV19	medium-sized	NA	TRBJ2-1	TGTGCCAGTAGTGCCCCGACAGACTACAATGAGCAGTTCTTC	CASSAPTDYNEQFF
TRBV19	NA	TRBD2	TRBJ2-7	TGTGCCAGTAGTATGTCGGCTAGCGGGAGCTACGAGCAGTACTTC	CASSMSASGSYEQYF
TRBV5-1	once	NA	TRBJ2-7	TGCGCCAGCAGCAAAGGGGGCGAGCAGTACTTC	CASSKGGEQYF
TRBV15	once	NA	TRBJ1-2	TGTGCCACCAGCACTGCCGACTACCCGAAGGGCTACACCTTC	CATSTADYPKGYTF
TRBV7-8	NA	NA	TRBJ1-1	TGTGCCAGCAGCCCCCTGGCCCCAGGCCATATGAACACTGAAGCTTTCTTT	CASSPLAPGHMNTEAFF
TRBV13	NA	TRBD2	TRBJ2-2	TGTGCCAGCAGCTCCCTTTCGACTAGCGGGATCGGCGGGGAGCTGTTTTTT	CASSSLSTSGIGGELFF
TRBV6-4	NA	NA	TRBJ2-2	TGTGCCAGCGCACTAGAATCCACCGGGGAGCTGTTTTTT	CASALESTGELFF
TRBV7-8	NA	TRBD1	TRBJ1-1	TGTGCCAGCAGCTTTGGGGACAGTCCGAACACTGAAGCTTTCTTT	CASSFGDSPNTEAFF
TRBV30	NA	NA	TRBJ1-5	TGTGCCTGGAATAGGCAGGGATTAGGCCAGCCCCAGCATTTT	CAWNRQGLGQPQHF
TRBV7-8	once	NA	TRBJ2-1	TGTGCCAGCAGCCAGCTGAGGACAGAGATCCATGAGCAGTTCTTC	CASSQLRTEIHEQFF
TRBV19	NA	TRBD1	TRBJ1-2	TGTGCCAGCCGGGACAGGGGGCGCGGTGGCTACACCTTC	CASRDRGRGGYTF
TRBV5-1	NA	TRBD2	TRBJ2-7	TGCGCCAGCAGACCCATGGGGGGAGGGCCGTATTACGAGCAGTACTTC	CASRPMGGGPYYEQYF
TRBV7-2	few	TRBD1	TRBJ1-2	TGTGCCAGCAGCTTAGCGACAGGGGCCGTGGGCTACACCTTC	CASSLATGAVGYTF
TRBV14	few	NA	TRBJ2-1	TGTGCCAGCAGCCCCAGTGGGGGGGCGATCCATGAGCAGTTCTTC	CASSPSGGAIHEQFF
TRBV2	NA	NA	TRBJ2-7	TGTGCCAGCCAGAGACCATCAGGCGACCTATGGCGTCCAAGGGGCTACGAGCAGTACTTC	CASQRPSGDLWRPRGYEQYF
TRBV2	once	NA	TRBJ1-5	TGTGCCAGCAGCGCGATTGGACAGACCAATCAGCCCCAGCATTTT	CASSAIGQTNQPQHF
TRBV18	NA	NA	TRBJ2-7	TGTGCCAGCTCACCCTTCTTTTCCGGGTCCACCCCCATCGAGCAGTACTTC	CASSPFFSGSTPIEQYF
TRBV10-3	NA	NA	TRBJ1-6	TGTGCCATCAGTGGGAACAGGGACTCACCCCTCCACTTT	CAISGNRDSPLHF
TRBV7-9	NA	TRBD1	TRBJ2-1	TGTGCCAGCAGCCCCCGGACTCCGCGGGACAGGGTCAACAATGAGCAGTTCTTC	CASSPRTPRDRVNNEQFF
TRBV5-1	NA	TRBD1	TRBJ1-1	TGCGCCAGCAGCCGGGACAGGGGAGGCACTGAAGCTTTCTTT	CASSRDRGGTEAFF
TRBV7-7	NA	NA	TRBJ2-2	TGTGCTAGCAGCCCGAGGGCCCAGAACACCGGGGAGCTGTTTTTT	CASSPRAQNTGELFF
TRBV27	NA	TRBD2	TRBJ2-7	TGTGCCAGCAGCCCATCGGGGGGGTTCAGATACGAGCAGTACTTC	CASSPSGGFRYEQYF
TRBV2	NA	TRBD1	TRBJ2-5	TGTGCCAGCCAAGACAGGGGGGAGACCCAGTACTTC	CASQDRGETQYF
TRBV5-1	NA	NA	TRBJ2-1	TGCGCCAGCAGCTTGGCCGTTATCAATGAGCAGTTCTTC	CASSLAVINEQFF
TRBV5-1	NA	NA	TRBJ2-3	TGCGCCAGCAGCTTAATTAGCCCAGATACGCAGTATTTT	CASSLISPDTQYF
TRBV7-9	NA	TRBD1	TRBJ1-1	TGTGCCAGCAGCTTAGTTCCAGGGGGACGGACTGAAGCTTTCTTT	CASSLVPGGRTEAFF
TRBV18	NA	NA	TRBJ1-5	TGTGCCAGCTCACGGGAGGGCAATCAGCCCCAGCATTTT	CASSREGNQPQHF
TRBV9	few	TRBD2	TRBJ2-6	TGTGCCAGCAGCCCAACTGGGGGGGGTCGTGTTGGGGCCAACGTCCTGACTTTC	CASSPTGGGRVGANVLTF
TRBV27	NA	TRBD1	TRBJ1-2	TGTGCCAGCAGGACTATTACAGGGGTCGATGGCTACACCTTC	CASRTITGVDGYTF
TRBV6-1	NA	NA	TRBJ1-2	TGTGCCAGCAGTGAAGTGGCAAGCTATGGCTACACCTTC	CASSEVASYGYTF
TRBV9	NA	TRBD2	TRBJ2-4	TGTGCCAGCAGCGTAGAAGGGCAGGGAGGGATTCAGTACTTC	CASSVEGQGGIQYF
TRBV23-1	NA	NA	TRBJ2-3	TGCGCCAGCAGTCTACCGGCAGATACGCAGTATTTT	CASSLPADTQYF
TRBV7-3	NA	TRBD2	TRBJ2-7	TGTGCCAGCAGCTTAACGGGACTAGGCTGGGCCTACGAGCAGTACTTC	CASSLTGLGWAYEQYF
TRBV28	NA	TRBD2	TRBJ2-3	TGTGCCAGCAGTTTATCGACCCATCGACTAGCGCCTAGCACAGATACGCAGTATTTT	CASSLSTHRLAPSTDTQYF
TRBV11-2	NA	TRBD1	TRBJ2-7	TGTGCCAGCAGCTTAACGTCAGGGGGTGGGTACGAGCAGTACTTC	CASSLTSGGGYEQYF
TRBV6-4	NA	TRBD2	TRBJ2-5	TGTGCCAGCAGTGAACCCTGGACTAGCGGGAGTTACCAAGAGACCCAGTACTTC	CASSEPWTSGSYQETQYF
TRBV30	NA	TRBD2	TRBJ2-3	TGTGCCTGGAGTAGGCTAGCGGGAGGCGGCACAGATACGCAGTATTTT	CAWSRLAGGGTDTQYF
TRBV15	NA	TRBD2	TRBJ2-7	TGTGCCACCAGCCCCTCGGGCGGGGCGGGAGCGTTCACCTACGAGCAGTACTTC	CATSPSGGAGAFTYEQYF
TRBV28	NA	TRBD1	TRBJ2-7	TGTGCCAGCAGTTTTGGACAGGTCGTTGGCGAGCAGTACTTC	CASSFGQVVGEQYF
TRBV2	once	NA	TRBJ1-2	TGTGCCAGCAGAGCGAACAGGGAGGGTAGTAACTATGGCTACACCTTC	CASRANREGSNYGYTF
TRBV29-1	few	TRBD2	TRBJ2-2	TGCAGCGTGACTAGCGCGAACACCGGGGAGCTGTTTTTT	CSVTSANTGELFF
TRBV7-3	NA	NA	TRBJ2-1	TGTGCCAGCAGCTTAGAAAGGGCGGGGAACAATGAGCAGTTCTTC	CASSLERAGNNEQFF